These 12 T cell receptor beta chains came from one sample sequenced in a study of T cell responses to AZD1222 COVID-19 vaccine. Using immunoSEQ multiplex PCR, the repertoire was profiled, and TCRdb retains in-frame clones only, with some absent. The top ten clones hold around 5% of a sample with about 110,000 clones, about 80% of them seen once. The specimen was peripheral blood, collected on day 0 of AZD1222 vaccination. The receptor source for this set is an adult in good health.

CDR3 in amino acids: CASSLTLGQTYEAFF. CDR3 DNA sequence: TGTGCCAGCAGCTTAACTTTGGGACAGACATACGAAGCTTTCTTT. The rearrangement links TRBV7-2 to TRBJ1-1, with TRBD1 matching over 7 bases. V was clipped by 2 bases and J by 8 bases; unmatched bases: 11. The germline CDR1 and CDR2 sequences are SGHTA and FQGNSA. The CDR3 runs 15 residues.

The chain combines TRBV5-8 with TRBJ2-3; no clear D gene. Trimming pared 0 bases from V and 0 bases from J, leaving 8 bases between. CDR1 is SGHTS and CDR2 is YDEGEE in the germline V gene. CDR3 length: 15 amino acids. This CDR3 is CASSLDGTSTDTQYF. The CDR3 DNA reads TGTGCCAGCAGCTTGGACGGAACTAGCACAGATACGCAGTATTTT. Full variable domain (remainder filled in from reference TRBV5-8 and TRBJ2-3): EAGVTQSPTHLIKTRGQQATLRCSPISGHTSVYWYQQALGLGLQFLLWYDEGEERNRGNFPPRFSGRQFPNYSSELNVNALELEDSALYLCASSLDGTSTDTQYFGPGTRLTVL.

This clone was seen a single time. CDR3 sequence: CASSATPGIRRSGELFF. DNA of the CDR3: TGTGCCAGCAGCGCTACCCCAGGGATTCGGAGGTCCGGGGAGCTGTTTTTT. The V gene is TRBV7-2, the J gene TRBJ2-2; D is possibly TRBD1 or TRBD2 (5 bases each). This CDR3 comprises 17 residues. V dropped 5 bases and J dropped 6 bases, with 22 bases sitting between them. Germline V CDR1 and CDR2: SGHTA, FQGNSA.

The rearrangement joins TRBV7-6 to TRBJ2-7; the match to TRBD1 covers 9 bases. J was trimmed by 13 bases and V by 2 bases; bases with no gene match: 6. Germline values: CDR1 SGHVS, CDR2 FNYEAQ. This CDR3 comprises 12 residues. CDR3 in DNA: TGTGCCAGCAGCTTACCGACAGGGGGTTTATACTTC. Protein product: CASSLPTGGLYF.

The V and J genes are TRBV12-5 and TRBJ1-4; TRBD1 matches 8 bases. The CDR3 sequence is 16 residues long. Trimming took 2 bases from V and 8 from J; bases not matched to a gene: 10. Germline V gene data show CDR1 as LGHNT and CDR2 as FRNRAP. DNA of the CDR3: TGTGCTAGTGGTTTGAGGGCAGGGGGCACACCCGAAAAACTGTTTTTT. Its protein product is CASGLRAGGTPEKLFF.

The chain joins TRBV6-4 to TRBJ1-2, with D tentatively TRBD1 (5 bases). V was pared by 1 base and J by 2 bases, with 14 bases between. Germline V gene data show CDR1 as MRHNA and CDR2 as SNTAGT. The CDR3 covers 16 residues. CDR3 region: CASSDFPGRLNYGYTF. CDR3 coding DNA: TGTGCCAGCAGTGACTTCCCAGGGAGGCTAAACTATGGCTACACCTTC.

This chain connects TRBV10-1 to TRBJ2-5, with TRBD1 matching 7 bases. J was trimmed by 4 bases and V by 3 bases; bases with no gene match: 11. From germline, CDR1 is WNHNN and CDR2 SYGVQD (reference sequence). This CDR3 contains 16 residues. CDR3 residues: CASSDKQGEGAETQYF. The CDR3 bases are TGCGCCAGCAGTGATAAGCAGGGTGAGGGGGCAGAGACCCAGTACTTC.

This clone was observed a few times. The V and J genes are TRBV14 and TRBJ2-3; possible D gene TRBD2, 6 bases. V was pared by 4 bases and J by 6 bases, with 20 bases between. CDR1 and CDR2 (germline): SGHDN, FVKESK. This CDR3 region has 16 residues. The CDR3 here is CASSREGTAVADTQYF. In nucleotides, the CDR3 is TGTGCCAGCAGCCGGGAAGGGACTGCAGTGGCGGATACGCAGTATTTT.

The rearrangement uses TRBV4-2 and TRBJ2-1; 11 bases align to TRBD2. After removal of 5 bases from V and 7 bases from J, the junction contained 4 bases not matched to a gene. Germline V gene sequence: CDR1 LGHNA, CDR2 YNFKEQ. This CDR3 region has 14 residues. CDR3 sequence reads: CASSGSGGANEQFF. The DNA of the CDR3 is TGTGCCAGCAGCGGTAGCGGGGGGGCAAATGAGCAGTTCTTC.

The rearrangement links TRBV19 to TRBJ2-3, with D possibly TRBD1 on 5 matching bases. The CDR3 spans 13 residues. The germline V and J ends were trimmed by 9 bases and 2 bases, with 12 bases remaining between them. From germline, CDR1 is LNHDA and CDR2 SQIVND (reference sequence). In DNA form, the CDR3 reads TGTGCCAGCCGGATGGACAACACAGATACGCAGTATTTT. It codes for CASRMDNTDTQYF.

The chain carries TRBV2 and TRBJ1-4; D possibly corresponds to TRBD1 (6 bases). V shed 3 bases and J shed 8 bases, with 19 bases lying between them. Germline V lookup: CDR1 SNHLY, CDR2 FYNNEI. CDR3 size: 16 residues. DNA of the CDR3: TGTGCCAGCAGTGATCAGGACAGCGGCGTCGAGGAAAAACTGTTTTTT. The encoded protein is CASSDQDSGVEEKLFF. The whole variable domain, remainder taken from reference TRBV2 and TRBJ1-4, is EPEVTQTPSHQVTQMGQEVILRCVPISNHLYFYWYRQILGQKVEFLVSFYNNEISEKSEIFDDQFSVERPDGSNFTLKIRSTKLEDSAMYFCASSDQDSGVEEKLFFGSGTQLSVL.

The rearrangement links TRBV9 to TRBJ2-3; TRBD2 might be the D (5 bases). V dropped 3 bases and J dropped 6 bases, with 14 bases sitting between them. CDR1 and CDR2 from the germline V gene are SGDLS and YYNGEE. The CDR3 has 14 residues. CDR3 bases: TGTGCCAGCAGCGCCCAAGGACTGTCGGATACGCAGTATTTT. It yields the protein CASSAQGLSDTQYF.